The 16 T cell receptor beta chains below were found in one sample sequenced in a study of T cell clonotyping in hematopoietic cell transplantation. The data were produced by immunoSEQ multiplex PCR, yet TCRdb's version contains in-frame clones alone and is incomplete. The sample carries over 9,000 clones, 70% to 85% recorded once. The sample was PBMCs, taken at the time of graft-versus-host disease after allogeneic stem cell transplant. These receptors all come from a male patient aged 60-70 years who had an allogeneic stem cell transplant from an unrelated donor, so the T cells may come from the graft donor. Some clones in this sample may be carry-over from other donors' samples.

The J gene is TRBJ1-1, the V gene TRBV7-2; D not resolved. Trimming removed 3 bases from V and 1 base from J, with 6 bases in between. The CDR3 is made up of 13 amino acids. The germline gives CDR1 SGHTA, CDR2 FQGNSA. CDR3 protein: CASSLETNTEAFF. As DNA, the CDR3 is TGTGCCAGCAGCTTGGAGACGAACACTGAAGCTTTCTTT.

In DNA form, the CDR3 reads TGTGCCAGCAGGTTCAGCGGGGGGTACGAGCAGTACTTC. Its protein product is CASRFSGGYEQYF. The V and J genes are TRBV6-1 and TRBJ2-7; 9 bases agree with TRBD2. Unmatched junction bases numbered 4, after V lost 6 bases and J lost 4 bases. This CDR3 contains 13 residues. The germline gives CDR1 MNHNS, CDR2 SASEGT.

This chain connects TRBV19 to TRBJ1-6, with 8 nucleotides matching TRBD1. Germline CDR1 is LNHDA and CDR2 is SQIVND (reference sequence). This CDR3 comprises 14 residues. Trimming took 8 bases from V and 9 from J; bases not matched to a gene: 9. CDR3 bases: TGTGCCAGTGGACGGACAGGGCGGCTTTCACCCCTCCACTTT. It specifies CASGRTGRLSPLHF.

The chain uses TRBV19 and TRBJ2-2; D remains unclear. Germline assignment: CDR1 LNHDA and CDR2 SQIVND (reference sequence). The CDR3 totals 11 residues. Trimming took off 5 bases at V and 11 bases at J, with 9 bases between the two ends. The CDR3, as DNA: TGTGCCAGTAGTGGCCTGGAAGAGCTGTTTTTT. Protein: CASSGLEELFF.

The CDR3 DNA reads as TGTGCCAGCAGCTTGGGTCTTCAGGGGACCCAGTACTTC. It codes for CASSLGLQGTQYF. The rearrangement uses TRBV5-6 and TRBJ2-5, with D maybe TRBD1 (5 bases). CDR1 is SGHDT, CDR2 YYEEEE, per germline. The CDR3 is 13 residues long. Trimming took off 0 bases at V and 7 bases at J, with 10 bases between the two ends.

V usage is TRBV2 and J usage is TRBJ1-3; the D is unclear. This CDR3 has 15 residues. CDR1 and CDR2 (germline): SNHLY, FYNNEI. The germline V and J ends were trimmed by 6 bases and 0 bases, with 12 bases remaining between them. The CDR3 DNA sequence: TGTGCCAGCAGGAGCAGGATTGTCTCTGGAAACACCATATATTTT. It translates to CASRSRIVSGNTIYF.

CDR3 bases: TGTGCCAGCAGCTTAAATAGGGGTAGCACAGATACGCAGTATTTT. Protein: CASSLNRGSTDTQYF. V and J are TRBV7-2 and TRBJ2-3, with D tentatively TRBD1 (5 bases). CDR3 size: 15 residues. V lost 2 bases and J 0 bases, leaving 9 bases between the germline ends. Germline CDR1 reads SGHTA; CDR2 reads FQGNSA. Complete variable domain (other parts from reference TRBV7-2 and TRBJ2-3): GAGVSQSPSNKVTEKGKDVELRCDPISGHTALYWYRQSLGQGLEFLIYFQGNSAPDKSGLPSDRFSAERTGGSVSTLTIQRTQQEDSAVYLCASSLNRGSTDTQYFGPGTRLTVL.

The chain is built from TRBV25-1 and TRBJ2-7; 11 bases match TRBD1. The CDR3 has 15 amino acids. CDR1 and CDR2 (germline): MGHDK, SYGVNS. The V and J ends lost 3 bases and 3 bases, in that order; junction bases with no gene match: 4. The CDR3 is CASSDPGQGDYEQYF. DNA for the CDR3: TGTGCCAGCAGTGATCCGGGACAGGGGGACTACGAGCAGTACTTC.

This chain joins TRBV27 and TRBJ2-7; no definite D call. Germline values: CDR1 MNHEY, CDR2 SMNVEV (reference sequence). V lost 0 bases, J lost 4 bases, and 13 bases lay in between. This CDR3 comprises 15 residues. The CDR3 region is CASSLSLSATYEQYF. The DNA for the CDR3 is TGTGCCAGCAGTTTATCGTTAAGCGCAACTTACGAGCAGTACTTC.

This chain joins TRBV29-1 and TRBJ2-2; no reliable D call. The ends were cut back, 4 bases at V and 1 base at J, with 4 bases in the middle. CDR1 and CDR2 from the germline V gene are SQVTM and ANQGSEA. CDR3 length: 12 amino acids. The CDR3, as DNA: TGCAGCGTTGGGCGGAACACCGGGGAGCTGTTTTTT. Translating it yields CSVGRNTGELFF.

This chain's CDR3 is CASSLSWVSGANVLTF. CDR3 coding DNA: TGTGCCAGCAGTTTATCGTGGGTTAGTGGGGCCAACGTCCTGACTTTC. The gene calls are TRBV27 and TRBJ2-6; D uncertain. Per germline, CDR1 MNHEY and CDR2 SMNVEV (reference sequence). CDR3 length: 16 residues. Trimming took 0 bases from V and 3 from J, leaving 9 bases between them.

The chain is built from TRBV2 and TRBJ2-7, with D tentatively TRBD1 (6 bases). This CDR3 is 13 amino acids long. CDR1 SNHLY and CDR2 FYNNEI come from the germline V gene. Trimming left V 6 bases short and J 3 bases short, with 12 bases between. For the CDR3, the DNA is TGTGCCAGCAGAACAGGGTCGATCTACGAGCAGTACTTC. Translation gives CASRTGSIYEQYF.

On this clone itself: A read error may account for a junction end that differs from germline. V gene TRBV14 combines with J gene TRBJ1-6; D uncertain. CDR3 length: 15 amino acids. The germline V gene has CDR1 SGHDN and CDR2 FVKESK. Here the CDR3 reads CASSQLRAANSLLHF. CDR3 nucleotides: TGTGCCAGCAGCCAGCTGCGGGCGGCGAATTCACTCCTCCACTTT.

This CDR3 is CASSLALRSPLHF. In DNA, the CDR3 is TGTGCCAGCAGCTTAGCGCTAAGATCACCCCTCCACTTT. The V and J genes are TRBV7-9 and TRBJ1-6; D is ambiguous. The CDR3 contains 13 residues. The V end lost 0 bases, the J end lost 10 bases, and 7 bases lay between the germline ends. Germline V gene lookup returns CDR1 SEHNR and CDR2 FQNEAQ (reference sequence). Complete variable domain (other parts from reference TRBV7-9 and TRBJ1-6): DTGVSQNPRHKITKRGQNVTFRCDPISEHNRLYWYRQTLGQGPEFLTYFQNEAQLEKSRLLSDRFSAERPKGSFSTLEIQRTEQGDSAMYLCASSLALRSPLHFGNGTRLTVT.

The V and J genes are TRBV7-2 and TRBJ1-2, with 11 bases matching TRBD1. The J segment lost 3 bases and the V segment lost 7 bases, leaving 4 bases of the junction unmatched. This CDR3 comprises 14 residues. Germline loops: CDR1 SGHTA, CDR2 FQGNSA. CDR3 amino acids: CASTRTGGDYGYTF. CDR3 DNA: TGTGCCAGCACCCGGACAGGGGGCGACTATGGCTACACCTTC.

The chain employs TRBV5-4 and TRBJ1-1, with D hard to call. Germline-derived CDR1 and CDR2 are SGHNT and YYREEE (reference sequence). CDR3 length: 14 amino acids. With 5 bases removed from V and 5 bases from J, the gap between germline ends came to 16 bases. The CDR3 DNA sequence: TGTGCCAGCAGTTCCGAGGTGGATGGTACTGAAGCTTTCTTT. This translates into CASSSEVDGTEAFF.